This T cell receptor beta chain was retrieved from a study of blood T cell repertoires in COVID-19. The V gene lost 4 bases and the J gene lost 4 bases, with 8 bases spanning the gap. This CDR3 region has 12 residues. Germline V CDR1 and CDR2: SNHLY, FYNNEI. Clones were read by immunoSEQ multiplex PCR, and TCRdb kept only the in-frame ones, dropping some. Among approximately 140,000 clones listed, around 83% were seen once. The sample consisted of peripheral blood. The origin of this receptor is a man aged 25 to 40 with COVID-19, enrolled during active disease. The V call is TRBV2, the J call TRBJ2-7, with D possibly matching TRBD1 (5 bases). As DNA, the CDR3 is TGTGCCAGCAGTGTGGGGCCATACGAGCAGTACTTC. Its translation: CASSVGPYEQYF. The full variable domain, in which reference TRBV2 and TRBJ2-7 provide the parts outside the CDR3, is EPEVTQTPSHQVTQMGQEVILRCVPISNHLYFYWYRQILGQKVEFLVSFYNNEISEKSEIFDDQFSVERPDGSNFTLKIRSTKLEDSAMYFCASSVGPYEQYFGPGTRLTVT.